These 32 T cell receptor beta chains were sequenced from one sample in a study of T-cell reconstitution after alpha-beta-depleted transplantation in children. For TCRbeta, the library was prepared with unique molecular identifiers. TCRdb used MiXCR to reprocess the PCR reads, holding one entry per CDR3 protein. The sample has about 600,000 distinct CDR3 sequences, roughly a tenth seen once; the top ten hold 3.5% to 5%. The starting material was PBMCs from the stem cell graft donor, obtained from the stem cell graft. Receptors were obtained from a human donor who donated a stem cell graft to a child with acute myeloid leukemia.

This clonotype was observed a few times. The chain joins TRBV18 to TRBJ2-1; no clear D. Germline V gene lookup returns CDR1 KGHSH and CDR2 LQKENI. The CDR3 sequence is 12 residues long. Trimming took off 5 bases at V and 9 bases at J, with 11 bases between the two ends. CDR3 in amino acids: CASSATLAEQFF. CDR3 nucleotides: TGTGCCAGCTCAGCCACCTTGGCTGAGCAGTTCTTC.

The chain joins TRBV20-1 to TRBJ1-5; D might be TRBD1 (5 bases). CDR1 is DFQATT, CDR2 SNEGSKA, per germline (reference sequence). V was trimmed by 3 bases and J by 6 bases, leaving 12 bases between them. The CDR3 is 13 amino acids. CDR3 sequence: CSASGREGQPQHF. CDR3 in DNA: TGCAGTGCTAGCGGCAGGGAAGGTCAGCCCCAGCATTTT.

J is TRBJ2-1 and V is TRBV30; D is uncertain. The CDR3 loop spans 13 amino acids. V was pared by 2 bases and J by 3 bases, with 8 bases between. Germline CDR1 GTSNPN, CDR2 SVGIG (reference sequence). The CDR3 reads CAWSPPVYNEQFF. The CDR3 nucleotides are TGTGCCTGGAGTCCCCCGGTCTACAATGAGCAGTTCTTC.

This chain links TRBV7-8 with TRBJ2-3; D tentatively fits TRBD1 or TRBD2 (5 bases each). V lost 1 base, J lost 2 bases, and 16 bases lay in between. The CDR3 runs to 17 residues. Per the germline V gene, CDR1 is SGHVS and CDR2 is FQNEAQ. The CDR3 bases are TGTGCCAGCAGCTTAGTTCCTTGGGACCCATACACAGATACGCAGTATTTT. Protein product: CASSLVPWDPYTDTQYF.

The V gene is TRBV2, the J gene TRBJ2-7, with a weak D call TRBD1 (5 bases). The CDR3 is 12 amino acids. V was cut by 6 bases and J by 4 bases, with 10 bases left in between. The germline CDR1 and CDR2 sequences are SNHLY and FYNNEI. As DNA, the CDR3 is TGTGCCAGCAGACATCAGGGTTACGAGCAGTACTTC. It is translated as CASRHQGYEQYF.

V is TRBV5-1 and J is TRBJ2-2; 10 bases line up with TRBD2. The J segment lost 6 bases and the V segment lost 3 bases, leaving 5 bases of the junction unmatched. Looked up from germline, CDR1 is SGHRS and CDR2 is YFSETQ. The length of the CDR3 is 15 residues. CDR3 in DNA: TGCGCCAGCAGCTCTAGCGGGAGCTTGGCCGGGGAGCTGTTTTTT. This codes for CASSSSGSLAGELFF.

The chain is built from TRBV5-1 and TRBJ2-1; 9 bases fit TRBD2. This CDR3 region has 16 residues. Unmatched junction bases numbered 8, after V lost 0 bases and J lost 7 bases. Germline assignment: CDR1 SGHRS and CDR2 YFSETQ. CDR3 DNA sequence: TGCGCCAGCAGCTTGGCCCCAGCGGGAGGTCTAAATGAGCAGTTCTTC. It translates to CASSLAPAGGLNEQFF.

The gene calls are TRBV18 and TRBJ1-1; no clear D gene. Between the trimmed V and J ends, which lost 11 bases and 0 bases, there was a span of 13 bases. From germline, CDR1 is KGHSH and CDR2 LQKENI. The CDR3 spans 13 residues. CDR3 DNA: TGTGCCGGCCGTTTCGCCATGAACACTGAAGCTTTCTTT. Protein sequence: CAGRFAMNTEAFF.

V and J are TRBV11-2 and TRBJ1-3, with D possibly TRBD1 on 5 matching bases. This CDR3 contains 18 residues. V shed 5 bases and J shed 0 bases, with 20 bases lying between them. The germline V gene has CDR1 SGHAT and CDR2 FQNNGV. The CDR3 nucleotides read TGTGCCAGCAGCCCAGTCAGGGCAGGGAGTTTCTCTGGAAACACCATATATTTT. Amino acids: CASSPVRAGSFSGNTIYF.

This rearrangement joins TRBV3-1 to TRBJ1-2, with D perhaps matching TRBD1 (5 bases). Germline CDR1 is LGHDT and CDR2 is YNNKEL (reference sequence). Trimming left V 0 bases short and J 4 bases short, with 15 bases between. This CDR3 contains 16 residues. DNA of the CDR3: TGTGCCAGCAGCCAAGATAGTCACCCCGGGGGCTATGGCTACACCTTC. It specifies CASSQDSHPGGYGYTF.

The genes are TRBV20-1 and TRBJ2-5; 10 positions agree with TRBD2. V shed 2 bases and J 4 bases; nucleotides not matched to a gene: 4. CDR3 length: 14 amino acids. Germline V CDR1 and CDR2: DFQATT, SNEGSKA (reference sequence). The CDR3 region has the DNA TGCAGTGCTAGACCCAGCGGGAGGGCAGAGACCCAGTACTTC. It codes for CSARPSGRAETQYF.

This clonotype was counted only a few times. The chain joins TRBV5-1 to TRBJ1-1, with D maybe TRBD1 (6 bases). Between the trimmed V and J ends, which lost 5 bases and 4 bases, there was a span of 15 bases. This CDR3 comprises 14 residues. Per the germline V gene, CDR1 is SGHRS and CDR2 is YFSETQ. Here the CDR3 DNA reads TGCGCCAGCAGGGAGGGGGTTGGGATCACTGAAGCTTTCTTT. It specifies CASREGVGITEAFF.

The sample holds many counts of this clonotype. The V call is TRBV5-1, the J call TRBJ2-7; D might be TRBD1 (6 bases). The CDR3 extends over 13 amino acids. Trimming left V 4 bases short and J 2 bases short, with 10 bases between. Germline V CDR1 and CDR2: SGHRS, YFSETQ. The CDR3 sequence is CASSIGQTYEQYF. The CDR3 DNA follows: TGCGCCAGCAGCATCGGACAGACCTACGAGCAGTACTTC.

With respect to this clonotype: A much larger clone differs from this one at a single base, so this may be a read error. V usage is TRBV29-1 and J usage is TRBJ2-7; D possibly corresponds to TRBD1 (5 bases). CDR3 length: 11 amino acids. Germline V lookup: CDR1 SQVTM, CDR2 ANQGSEA. V shed 6 bases and J shed 2 bases, with 8 bases lying between them. Written as DNA, the CDR3 is TGCAGCGTGATGACAGCCTACGAGCAGTACTTC. This gives the protein CSVMTAYEQYF.

A note on this clonotype: A read error is likely, as this CDR3 ends without the conserved phenylalanine or tryptophan. The chain employs TRBV4-1 and TRBJ2-7, with D tentatively TRBD1 (7 bases). V lost 0 bases and J lost 4, with 19 bases in between. Germline CDR1 reads MGHRA; CDR2 reads YSYEKL. The CDR3 sequence is 17 residues long. The CDR3 coding sequence is TGCGCCAGCAGCCAAGAGGGGTCGGAGGGGGCGTCTTACGAGCAGTACTGC. This sequence encodes CASSQEGSEGASYEQYC.

The V gene is TRBV5-1, the J gene TRBJ2-7; D is undetermined. Trimming took 1 base from V and 3 from J, leaving 8 bases between them. The germline V gene has CDR1 SGHRS and CDR2 YFSETQ. The CDR3 spans 13 residues. CDR3 coding DNA: TGCGCCAGCAGCTTGAACTCCAACTACGAGCAGTACTTC. Residues: CASSLNSNYEQYF. Drawing the rest from reference TRBV5-1 and TRBJ2-7, the complete variable domain is KAGVTQTPRYLIKTRGQQVTLSCSPISGHRSVSWYQQTPGQGLQFLFEYFSETQRNKGNFPGRFSGRQFSNSRSEMNVSTLELGDSALYLCASSLNSNYEQYFGPGTRLTVT.

This rearrangement joins TRBV20-1 to TRBJ2-7; TRBD2 might be the D (5 bases). Trimming took off 5 bases at V and 7 bases at J, with 18 bases between the two ends. This CDR3 is built from 13 residues. The V gene's germline CDR1 is DFQATT and CDR2 SNEGSKA (reference sequence). CDR3 bases: TGCAGTGCTCCACCCCGCTATACGGGAGAGCAGTACTTC. Translating it yields CSAPPRYTGEQYF.

This clonotype has ten or more counts. The chain has TRBV6-5 and TRBJ2-5; D call uncertain. CDR1 is MNHEY and CDR2 is SVGAGI in the germline V gene. The CDR3 has 14 amino acids. The V end was cut by 6 bases, the J end by 0 bases, with 11 bases between. The CDR3 DNA is TGTGCCAGCAGGGTACACCAGTACCAAGAGACCCAGTACTTC. Translation: CASRVHQYQETQYF.

The chain joins TRBV18 to TRBJ2-7; 11 bases align to TRBD2. Germline V gene lookup returns CDR1 KGHSH and CDR2 LQKENI. With 1 base clipped from V and 0 bases from J, the junction kept 8 bases outside the gene matches. CDR3 size: 18 residues. CDR3 in amino acids: CASSPLPGTSGTSYEQYF. CDR3 coding DNA: TGTGCCAGCTCACCACTTCCAGGGACTAGCGGAACCTCCTACGAGCAGTACTTC.

V is TRBV28 and J is TRBJ2-1; 9 bases are shared with TRBD1. V was clipped by 1 base and J by 0 bases; unmatched bases: 1. The germline V gene encodes CDR1 MDHEN and CDR2 SYDVKM. The length of the CDR3 is 16 residues. CDR3: CASSLSGQGSYNEQFF. For the CDR3, the DNA is TGTGCCAGCAGTTTATCGGGACAGGGCTCCTACAATGAGCAGTTCTTC.

The sample holds a few counts of this clonotype. The gene calls are TRBV20-1 and TRBJ1-2; a weak D match, TRBD1 (6 bases). The germline V gene has CDR1 DFQATT and CDR2 SNEGSKA (reference sequence). V shed 4 bases and J shed 2 bases, with 17 bases lying between them. This CDR3 has 15 residues. CDR3 protein: CSAIEAKGGNYGYTF. The CDR3 region has the DNA TGCAGTGCTATAGAAGCCAAAGGGGGGAACTATGGCTACACCTTC.

This clonotype was found many times. The chain recombines TRBV7-9 with TRBJ2-7, with D unclear. Trimming pared 5 bases from V and 5 bases from J, leaving 16 bases between. The CDR3 has 14 residues. From germline, CDR1 is SEHNR and CDR2 FQNEAQ (reference sequence). The CDR3: CASSPRPRVDEQYF. CDR3 nucleotides: TGTGCCAGCAGCCCGAGACCGAGAGTTGACGAGCAGTACTTC. Based on the CDR3 plus reference TRBV7-9 and TRBJ2-7, the full variable domain is DTGVSQNPRHKITKRGQNVTFRCDPISEHNRLYWYRQTLGQGPEFLTYFQNEAQLEKSRLLSDRFSAERPKGSFSTLEIQRTEQGDSAMYLCASSPRPRVDEQYFGPGTRLTVT.

This rearrangement joins TRBV20-1 to TRBJ1-2; D is unclear. Trimming stripped 2 bases from V and 3 bases from J, with 13 bases between. This CDR3 has 14 amino acids. The germline CDR1 and CDR2 sequences are DFQATT and SNEGSKA (reference sequence). Here the CDR3 reads CSARLSGSDYGYTF. The CDR3 DNA sequence: TGCAGTGCTAGATTATCGGGGTCCGACTATGGCTACACCTTC.

This clonotype was observed a single time. V and J are TRBV20-1 and TRBJ2-3; the D is unclear. The CDR3 runs to 12 residues. The germline CDR1 and CDR2 sequences are DFQATT and SNEGSKA (reference sequence). The V end lost 3 bases, the J end lost 1 base, and 5 bases lay between the germline ends. CDR3: CSASIGTDTQYF. The CDR3 DNA follows: TGCAGTGCTAGTATAGGCACAGATACGCAGTATTTT.

The chain links TRBV12-3 or TRBV12-4 to TRBJ1-2; D unclear. This CDR3 contains 12 residues. Trimming pared 6 bases from V and 6 bases from J, leaving 11 bases between. The DNA of the CDR3 is TGTGCCAGCAGCCTTAAAGTGAATGGCTACACCTTC. This translates into CASSLKVNGYTF.

V and J are TRBV3-1 and TRBJ1-5, with D unresolved. The CDR3 is 17 residues long. With 8 bases removed from V and 0 bases from J, the gap between germline ends came to 20 bases. Germline assignment: CDR1 LGHDT and CDR2 YNNKEL (reference sequence). CDR3 sequence: CASCPLDASYSNQPQHF. In DNA form, the CDR3 reads TGTGCCAGCTGCCCCCTCGATGCTTCCTATAGCAATCAGCCCCAGCATTTT.

This clonotype has more than one count but fewer than ten. The J gene is TRBJ2-3, the V gene TRBV7-2; the D call may be TRBD1 or TRBD2 (5 bases each). This CDR3 comprises 15 residues. V lost 5 bases and J lost 0, with 12 bases in between. Germline assignment: CDR1 SGHTA and CDR2 FQGNSA. DNA of the CDR3: TGTGCCAGCAGCGTCTACCGGGGCAGCACAGATACGCAGTATTTT. It translates to CASSVYRGSTDTQYF.

V usage is TRBV20-1 and J usage is TRBJ2-4, with TRBD2 matching over 13 bases. This CDR3 has 19 residues. The germline V gene encodes CDR1 DFQATT and CDR2 SNEGSKA (reference sequence). V dropped 5 bases and J dropped 0; count of bases not matched to a gene: 13. Written as DNA, the CDR3 is TGCAGTGCTCCTAATAAACTAGCGGGAGGGGTTATAGCCAAAAACATTCAGTACTTC. Protein sequence: CSAPNKLAGGVIAKNIQYF.

This clonotype was seen only a few times. The J gene is TRBJ2-1, the V gene TRBV29-1, with 9 nucleotides matching TRBD2. V lost 8 bases, J lost 4 bases, and 9 bases stayed unmatched. The CDR3 runs to 14 residues. Germline V CDR1 and CDR2: SQVTM, ANQGSEA. The CDR3 bases are TGCAGCACAAGGACTAGCGCCCTTTACAATGAGCAGTTCTTC. Translating gives CSTRTSALYNEQFF.

This clonotype was detected a few times. As DNA, the CDR3 is TGTGCCATCAGTGCCGGGACCAAGGACAATGAGCAGTTCTTC. This sequence encodes CAISAGTKDNEQFF. This chain connects TRBV10-3 to TRBJ2-1; D may be TRBD1 or TRBD2 (5 bases each). V was shortened by 4 bases and J by 5 bases, with 12 bases between the two germline ends. The CDR3 totals 14 residues. Germline CDR1 ENHRY, CDR2 SYGVKD.

This clonotype was counted many times. This chain links TRBV20-1 with TRBJ2-3, with a possible D match to TRBD2 (5 bases). Germline V gene sequence: CDR1 DFQATT, CDR2 SNEGSKA (reference sequence). V was shortened by 5 bases and J by 2 bases, with 8 bases between the two germline ends. This CDR3 is 12 amino acids long. CDR3 sequence: CSAPTTTDTQYF. CDR3 in DNA: TGCAGTGCTCCGACTACCACAGATACGCAGTATTTT.

This clonotype appeared a few times. The rearrangement uses TRBV24-1 and TRBJ2-4, with 9 bases fitting TRBD2. Germline CDR1 is KGHDR and CDR2 is SFDVKD. The CDR3 length is 16 residues. Unmatched junction bases numbered 8, after V lost 4 bases and J lost 5 bases. CDR3 loop: CATSESSGIYQNIQYF. The DNA for the CDR3 is TGTGCCACCAGTGAATCTAGCGGGATCTACCAAAACATTCAGTACTTC.